The rows below give T cell receptor beta chains drawn from one sample of a study of shared clonotypes between healthy human individuals. Here immunoSEQ multiplex PCR was the method, and the copy in TCRdb shows in-frame clones only, minus some. The repertoire includes roughly 2.1 million clones, roughly 91% of them detected once, and roughly 1.7% sits in the top ten. Sequenced material: naive CD8+ T cells from PBMCs. These receptors came from a young man in good health. Some clones in this sample may be carry-over from other donors' samples. The CDR3 runs from the conserved cysteine through the conserved F or W. Fields, in order: J gene, clone size, V gene, D gene, CDR3 protein, CDR3 DNA. D genes are given only for firm matches. Some rows mark clone size as missing; the rest say once, few, many or name a class of expanded clone.

TRBJ2-1	NA	TRBV11-3	TRBD2	CASSPRTSGRPGNEQFF	TGTGCCAGCAGCCCCCGGACTAGCGGGAGACCCGGGAATGAGCAGTTCTTC
TRBJ1-1	NA	TRBV7-9	NA	CASSFQLQTNTEAFF	TGTGCCAGCAGCTTTCAGTTACAGACGAACACTGAAGCTTTCTTT
TRBJ2-7	NA	TRBV5-1	TRBD1	CASSFTGVYEQYF	TGCGCCAGCAGCTTCACAGGGGTCTACGAGCAGTACTTC
TRBJ2-7	NA	TRBV5-4	NA	CASSSDGSSYEQYF	TGTGCCAGCAGCTCGGACGGTAGCTCCTACGAGCAGTACTTC
TRBJ2-2	NA	TRBV9	NA	CASSAHAGGYTGELFF	TGTGCCAGCAGCGCCCACGCAGGGGGGTACACCGGGGAGCTGTTTTTT
TRBJ2-7	NA	TRBV15	TRBD2	CATSIQLPGLGNYEQYF	TGTGCCACCAGCATCCAACTCCCGGGACTAGGGAACTACGAGCAGTACTTC
TRBJ1-3	NA	TRBV7-9	NA	CASSLNLGGTDSGNTIYF	TGTGCCAGCAGCCTAAACCTAGGGGGGACTGACTCTGGAAACACCATATATTTT
TRBJ2-5	NA	TRBV19	NA	CASSLDREETQYF	TGTGCCAGTAGTTTGGACAGAGAAGAGACCCAGTACTTC
TRBJ2-2	NA	TRBV25-1	NA	CASSEYDAGELFF	TGTGCCAGCAGTGAATACGACGCCGGGGAGCTGTTTTTT
TRBJ2-7	NA	TRBV27	TRBD2	CASSFGTSGSSYEQYF	TGTGCCAGCAGTTTTGGGACTAGCGGGAGCTCCTACGAGCAGTACTTC
TRBJ2-3	NA	TRBV19	TRBD2	CASRSTSGFTDTQYF	TGTGCCAGCCGGTCGACTAGCGGTTTCACAGATACGCAGTATTTT
TRBJ2-2	NA	TRBV5-6	TRBD1	CASSFLSGTGPTGELFF	TGTGCCAGCAGCTTTCTTAGTGGGACAGGGCCCACCGGGGAGCTGTTTTTT
TRBJ2-4	NA	TRBV27	NA	CASSLGAIQYF	TGTGCCAGCAGTTTAGGCGCCATTCAGTACTTC
TRBJ2-1	NA	TRBV27	NA	CASISPSIGSYNEQFF	TGTGCCAGCATATCGCCGTCTATAGGCTCCTACAATGAGCAGTTCTTC
TRBJ2-5	NA	TRBV11-2	NA	CASSLDLLGSETQYF	TGTGCCAGCAGCTTAGATCTGCTGGGCTCAGAGACCCAGTACTTC
TRBJ2-3	NA	TRBV11-2	TRBD2	CASSFGGRGADTQYF	TGTGCCAGCAGCTTTGGCGGGAGAGGCGCAGATACGCAGTATTTT
TRBJ2-7	NA	TRBV19	TRBD1	CASSISPNRGPEQYF	TGTGCCAGTAGTATTTCCCCCAACAGGGGTCCCGAGCAGTACTTC
TRBJ1-1	NA	TRBV19	TRBD1	CASSMTGWSDTEAFF	TGTGCCAGTAGTATGACAGGGTGGTCGGACACTGAAGCTTTCTTT
TRBJ2-1	NA	TRBV9	NA	CASSAPYGYNEQFF	TGTGCCAGCAGCGCACCTTACGGATACAATGAGCAGTTCTTC
TRBJ2-5	NA	TRBV7-9	NA	CASSPNLRGETQYF	TGTGCCAGCAGCCCTAATCTGAGGGGAGAGACCCAGTACTTC
TRBJ2-1	NA	TRBV9	TRBD2	CASSVVEGALVVSSGTAYNEQFF	TGTGCCAGCAGCGTAGTTGAGGGGGCTTTGGTGGTTTCTAGCGGGACTGCCTACAATGAGCAGTTCTTC
TRBJ1-5	NA	TRBV5-6	NA	CASSLTGGRNQPQHF	TGTGCCAGCAGCTTAACCGGCGGTCGTAATCAGCCCCAGCATTTT
TRBJ2-2	NA	TRBV2	TRBD2	CASSGEGLAGLGRELFF	TGTGCCAGCAGTGGGGAGGGACTAGCGGGGTTGGGCCGGGAGCTGTTTTTT
TRBJ2-7	NA	TRBV25-1	NA	CASSESYYEQYF	TGTGCCAGCAGTGAATCTTACTACGAGCAGTACTTC
TRBJ2-5	NA	TRBV11-1	NA	CASRSRGSGETQYF	TGTGCCAGCAGATCAAGGGGGTCGGGGGAGACCCAGTACTTC
TRBJ1-1	once	TRBV7-9	NA	CASNQAGLYSEAFF	TGTGCCAGCAACCAGGCGGGTCTATACTCTGAAGCTTTCTTT
TRBJ2-7	NA	TRBV27	TRBD2	CASSANGSGRGEQYF	TGTGCCAGCAGTGCAAACGGAAGCGGGAGAGGGGAGCAGTACTTC
TRBJ2-7	NA	TRBV2	NA	CASSRVDFGYEQYF	TGTGCCAGCAGTCGGGTAGACTTCGGCTACGAGCAGTACTTC
TRBJ2-7	once	TRBV5-1	NA	CASSLVEDSYEQYF	TGCGCCAGCAGCTTGGTCGAGGACTCCTACGAGCAGTACTTC
TRBJ2-4	NA	TRBV5-4	NA	CASSLGAGKNIQYF	TGTGCCAGCAGCTTGGGGGCAGGCAAAAACATTCAGTACTTC
TRBJ1-4	NA	TRBV23-1	TRBD1	CASSPRTGGEKLFF	TGCGCCAGCAGCCCCCGGACAGGGGGAGAAAAACTGTTTTTT
TRBJ2-7	NA	TRBV6-5	NA	CATQNSYEQYF	TGTGCCACCCAGAACAGCTACGAGCAGTACTTC
TRBJ2-5	NA	TRBV27	TRBD1	CASSLQDRGRETQYF	TGTGCCAGCAGTTTACAGGACAGGGGACGAGAGACCCAGTACTTC
TRBJ2-7	NA	TRBV5-6	TRBD1	CASSLTGDEQYF	TGTGCCAGCAGCTTAACAGGGGACGAGCAGTACTTC
TRBJ1-5	NA	TRBV28	TRBD1	CASSLILGDRVAQPQHF	TGTGCCAGCAGTTTAATTCTTGGGGACAGGGTCGCTCAGCCCCAGCATTTT
TRBJ2-1	NA	TRBV15	NA	CATSPGTRYNEQFF	TGTGCCACCAGCCCGGGGACACGGTACAATGAGCAGTTCTTC
TRBJ1-1	NA	TRBV15	NA	CATSKAVGGVRTEAFF	TGTGCCACCAGCAAGGCTGTCGGGGGCGTTCGGACTGAAGCTTTCTTT
TRBJ2-7	once	TRBV10-3	NA	CAISPGQAFSYEQYF	TGTGCCATCAGTCCGGGACAAGCCTTCTCCTACGAGCAGTACTTC
TRBJ1-1	few	TRBV2	TRBD1	CASGRQGSRTEAFF	TGTGCCAGCGGGCGACAGGGAAGCCGAACTGAAGCTTTCTTT
TRBJ2-7	NA	TRBV27	NA	CASSPERGDYEQYF	TGTGCCAGCAGTCCCGAGAGAGGGGACTACGAGCAGTACTTC
TRBJ1-1	NA	TRBV6-6	TRBD1	CAGRQGGSGFTEAFF	TGTGCCGGAAGACAGGGTGGTTCTGGTTTTACTGAAGCTTTCTTT
TRBJ2-1	NA	TRBV9	NA	CASSVESGRSSYNEQFF	TGTGCCAGCAGCGTAGAGTCTGGGAGAAGCTCCTACAATGAGCAGTTCTTC
TRBJ1-4	NA	TRBV4-1	NA	CASSQDRIQGAATNEKLFF	TGCGCCAGCAGCCAAGATCGGATACAGGGAGCAGCAACTAATGAAAAACTGTTTTTT
TRBJ2-2	NA	TRBV7-8	NA	CASSLYRVGTGELFF	TGTGCCAGCAGCTTATACAGGGTCGGCACCGGGGAGCTGTTTTTT
TRBJ1-1	NA	TRBV27	NA	CASSDNAAEAFF	TGTGCCAGCAGTGACAACGCAGCGGAAGCTTTCTTT
TRBJ1-2	NA	TRBV11-2	NA	CASSPGTAYGYTF	TGTGCCAGCAGCCCCGGGACGGCTTATGGCTACACCTTC
TRBJ2-7	NA	TRBV29-1	TRBD1	CSVRQGFYEQYF	TGCAGCGTTCGACAGGGGTTCTACGAGCAGTACTTC
TRBJ1-5	NA	TRBV29-1	NA	CSVETGRNQPQHF	TGCAGCGTTGAAACCGGGAGGAATCAGCCCCAGCATTTT